A single sample is the source of the 31 T cell receptor beta chains below, sequenced in a study of beta chain features in type 1 diabetes. Sequenced material consisted of expressed TCRB transcripts (all of the isolated RNA was reverse transcribed). Assay: immunoSEQ multiplex PCR; the TCRdb copy retains only in-frame clones and omits some. The sample holds 300,000 to 350,000 clones, 6.5% to 10% seen once. The specimen was central memory CD4+ T cells from blood. These receptors originate from a woman aged 18-29 years in good health.

This clone was seen only a few times. The chain uses TRBV11-2 and TRBJ1-2, with 8 bases matching TRBD1. Trimming took 4 bases from V and 6 from J; bases not matched to a gene: 13. This CDR3 has 16 residues. Germline V lookup: CDR1 SGHAT, CDR2 FQNNGV. CDR3: CASSSDRVKGRDGYTF. The CDR3 DNA reads as TGTGCCAGCAGCTCGGACAGGGTAAAAGGTAGAGATGGCTACACCTTC.

The gene calls are TRBV4-3 and TRBJ2-1, with 10 bases lining up with TRBD2. The germline V gene encodes CDR1 LGHNA and CDR2 YSLEER. V was clipped by 4 bases and J by 4 bases; unmatched bases: 16. There are 19 residues in the CDR3. CDR3 sequence (DNA): TGCGCCAGCAGCCGAGGGAATACAGCTCTAGCGGGGGTTTACAATGAGCAGTTCTTC. Residues: CASSRGNTALAGVYNEQFF.

This clone was counted between two and nine times. The chain has TRBV11-2 and TRBJ2-2; unclear D gene. Germline V gene sequence: CDR1 SGHAT, CDR2 FQNNGV. This CDR3 is 14 amino acids long. The V end was cut by 8 bases, the J end by 3 bases, with 13 bases between. CDR3 in DNA: TGTGCCAGCCGAGAAGGGATTGACACCGGGGAGCTGTTTTTT. This gives the protein CASREGIDTGELFF.

This clone was counted only a few times. The same CDR3 can be traced to other DNA sequences in this sample. This chain connects TRBV15 to TRBJ2-5; D is perhaps TRBD2 (5 bases). The CDR3 contains 14 residues. The V and J ends lost 0 bases and 1 base respectively, with 6 bases between them. The germline gives CDR1 LNHNV, CDR2 YYDKDF (reference sequence). The CDR3 reads CATSRDRGQETQYF. CDR3 nucleotide sequence: TGTGCCACCAGCAGAGACCGGGGCCAAGAGACCCAGTACTTC. The whole variable domain, remainder taken from reference TRBV15 and TRBJ2-5, is DAMVIQNPRYQVTQFGKPVTLSCSQTLNHNVMYWYQQKSSQAPKLLFHYYDKDFNNEADTPDNFQSRRPNTSFCFLDIRSPGLGDTAMYLCATSRDRGQETQYFGPGTRLLVL.

In its sample, this clone was seen many times. J is TRBJ2-5 and V is TRBV7-9, with D possibly matching TRBD2 (6 bases). The CDR3 totals 14 residues. V was clipped by 1 base and J by 4 bases, with 10 bases between them. Germline lookup yields CDR1 SEHNR and CDR2 FQNEAQ (reference sequence). CDR3 DNA: TGTGCCAGCAGCTTAGGGAGGGCCGGAGAGACCCAGTACTTC. Translated: CASSLGRAGETQYF.

In its sample, this clone was seen a few times. The chain recombines TRBV18 with TRBJ2-7; 11 bases are shared with TRBD2. Germline loops: CDR1 KGHSH, CDR2 LQKENI. The CDR3 has 13 residues. Trimming cost V 4 bases and J 7 bases; bases outside gene matches: 3. The CDR3 is CASSLLAGGEQYF. The CDR3 bases are TGTGCCAGCTCACTCCTAGCGGGAGGTGAGCAGTACTTC. The whole variable domain, filled in from reference TRBV18 and TRBJ2-7, reads NAGVMQNPRHLVRRRGQEARLRCSPMKGHSHVYWYRQLPEEGLKFMVYLQKENIIDESGMPKERFSAEFPKEGPSILRIQQVVRGDSAAYFCASSLLAGGEQYFGPGTRLTVT.

This clone was seen only a few times. V and J are TRBV25-1 and TRBJ1-1; perhaps TRBD1 as D (5 bases). CDR1 is MGHDK and CDR2 is SYGVNS in the germline V gene. The CDR3 consists of 16 residues. Trimming removed 2 bases from V and 4 bases from J, with 17 bases in between. The CDR3 region has the DNA TGTGCCAGCAGTGAACTCGGGGTGGGGGGAGGCACTGAAGCTTTCTTT. Residues: CASSELGVGGGTEAFF.

This clone showed up just a few times. The CDR3 loop reads CASSLSGTGRGKLFF. The CDR3 DNA reads as TGTGCCAGCAGCTTGTCGGGGACAGGACGGGGAAAACTGTTTTTT. This rearrangement joins TRBV5-8 to TRBJ1-4; 8 bases are a match to TRBD1. CDR1 SGHTS and CDR2 YDEGEE come from the germline V gene. The V segment lost 1 base and the J segment 10 bases; nucleotides outside the gene matches: 9. CDR3 length equals 15 residues.

V and J are TRBV6-5 and TRBJ1-3, with a weak D call TRBD1 (6 bases). The CDR3 consists of 15 residues. Germline CDR1 is MNHEY and CDR2 is SVGAGI. V lost 2 bases and J lost 0, with 8 bases in between. Here the CDR3 reads CASSYGQFSGNTIYF. The CDR3 DNA follows: TGTGCCAGCAGTTACGGACAGTTCTCTGGAAACACCATATATTTT.

The table lists this clone with a few counts. The V and J genes are TRBV18 and TRBJ1-1; D unresolved. The CDR3 totals 13 residues. V was pared by 1 base and J by 7 bases, with 10 bases between. Germline CDR1 is KGHSH and CDR2 is LQKENI. The CDR3 DNA reads as TGTGCCAGCTCACCACGAGAAAAGGTTGAAGCTTTCTTT. Translating gives CASSPREKVEAFF. Full variable domain (remainder filled in from reference TRBV18 and TRBJ1-1): NAGVMQNPRHLVRRRGQEARLRCSPMKGHSHVYWYRQLPEEGLKFMVYLQKENIIDESGMPKERFSAEFPKEGPSILRIQQVVRGDSAAYFCASSPREKVEAFFGQGTRLTVV.

This clone appeared a few times. This chain uses TRBV6-1 with TRBJ2-7; D is unresolved. The CDR3 covers 15 residues. V shed 6 bases and J shed 1 base, with 16 bases lying between them. Germline V gives CDR1 MNHNS, CDR2 SASEGT. This chain's CDR3 is CASSLTWQSSYEQYF. CDR3 sequence (DNA): TGTGCCAGCAGCCTGACATGGCAGTCATCCTACGAGCAGTACTTC.

The sample holds a few counts of this clone. The chain is built from TRBV7-2 and TRBJ2-2; tentative D call: TRBD1 (6 bases). V lost 5 bases, J lost 5 bases, and 12 bases lay in between. The germline CDR1 and CDR2 sequences are SGHTA and FQGNSA. The CDR3 runs 14 residues. The CDR3 protein is CASSKSQGTGELFF. The CDR3 DNA follows: TGTGCCAGCAGCAAAAGTCAGGGGACCGGGGAGCTGTTTTTT. The full variable domain, its missing parts supplied by reference TRBV7-2 and TRBJ2-2, is GAGVSQSPSNKVTEKGKDVELRCDPISGHTALYWYRQSLGQGLEFLIYFQGNSAPDKSGLPSDRFSAERTGGSVSTLTIQRTQQEDSAVYLCASSKSQGTGELFFGEGSRLTVL.

The rearrangement joins TRBV20-1 to TRBJ2-3, with D unclear. V was cut by 3 bases and J by 5 bases, with 6 bases left in between. The CDR3 sequence is 11 residues long. Germline V gives CDR1 DFQATT, CDR2 SNEGSKA (reference sequence). In nucleotides, the CDR3 is TGCAGTGCTAGTGACTTAGATACGCAGTATTTT. Residues: CSASDLDTQYF.

This clone showed up just a few times. The CDR3 nucleotides are TGTGCCAGCAGCTTGGCTAGCGGGATCACAGATACGCAGTATTTT. It codes for CASSLASGITDTQYF. The rearrangement links TRBV5-8 to TRBJ2-3; 9 bases match TRBD2. J lost 2 bases, V lost 0 bases, and 1 base had no gene match. CDR1 is SGHTS and CDR2 is YDEGEE in the germline V gene. The CDR3 spans 15 residues.

This clone was counted only a few times. Other DNA sequences in this sample translate to the same CDR3. This chain uses TRBV11-2 with TRBJ2-3, with D unresolved. CDR1 and CDR2 (germline): SGHAT, FQNNGV. The CDR3 spans 17 residues. V was pared by 2 bases and J by 0 bases, with 15 bases between. CDR3 loop: CASSLFPGRTSTDTQYF. The CDR3 nucleotides are TGTGCCAGCAGCTTATTTCCCGGCAGAACAAGCACAGATACGCAGTATTTT.

This clone was seen only a few times. The chain couples TRBV29-1 to TRBJ2-7; D perhaps matches TRBD1 (7 bases). This CDR3 contains 12 residues. Between the trimmed V and J ends, which lost 7 bases and 2 bases, there was a span of 12 bases. Germline V gene data show CDR1 as SQVTM and CDR2 as ANQGSEA. The CDR3 sequence: CSAGGQTYEQYF. CDR3 nucleotide sequence: TGCAGCGCCGGGGGACAGACCTACGAGCAGTACTTC.

The chain employs TRBV7-9 and TRBJ2-5; the D gene could be TRBD1 or TRBD2 (5 bases each). The CDR3 is 14 amino acids. Germline loops: CDR1 SEHNR, CDR2 FQNEAQ (reference sequence). V lost 8 bases, J lost 3 bases, and 16 bases lay in between. The CDR3 nucleotides are TGTGCCAGCCAGACGGGGACGGATAAAGAGACCCAGTACTTC. Translation gives CASQTGTDKETQYF.

This clone showed up just once. This sample also contains other DNA sequences that code for the same CDR3. The chain joins TRBV18 to TRBJ1-1; D call uncertain. With 3 bases removed from V and 3 bases from J, the gap between germline ends came to 8 bases. Germline V gene data show CDR1 as KGHSH and CDR2 as LQKENI. The CDR3 runs 13 residues. CDR3 residues: CASSPHRDTEAFF. The CDR3 DNA reads as TGTGCCAGCTCACCCCACCGGGACACTGAAGCTTTCTTT.

This clone has more than one count but fewer than ten. The chain is built from TRBV10-3 and TRBJ2-3; 9 nucleotides agree with TRBD2. V shed 10 bases, J shed 4 bases, and the junction held 9 bases outside the gene matches. Looked up from germline, CDR1 is ENHRY and CDR2 is SYGVKD. The CDR3 is made up of 14 amino acids. The CDR3 coding sequence is TGTGCCACCTTAGCGGGAGTGGCCGCAGATACGCAGTATTTT. Protein sequence: CATLAGVAADTQYF.

This clone occurred a few times. The chain employs TRBV19 and TRBJ2-2; TRBD2 agrees at 12 bases. V trimming: 7 bases; J trimming: 1 base; junction bases outside the gene matches: 4. CDR3 length: 16 residues. CDR1 and CDR2 (germline): LNHDA, SQIVND (reference sequence). CDR3 DNA: TGTGCCAGTACGCCTAGCGGGAGGGTGAACACCGGGGAGCTGTTTTTT. Amino acid sequence: CASTPSGRVNTGELFF. The complete variable domain, with remaining parts taken from reference TRBV19 and TRBJ2-2, reads DGGITQSPKYLFRKEGQNVTLSCEQNLNHDAMYWYRQDPGQGLRLIYYSQIVNDFQKGDIAEGYSVSREKKESFPLTVTSAQKNPTAFYLCASTPSGRVNTGELFFGEGSRLTVL.

The J gene is TRBJ2-3, the V gene TRBV19; D perhaps matches TRBD1 (6 bases). The germline gives CDR1 LNHDA, CDR2 SQIVND (reference sequence). The CDR3 is 16 residues long. The V and J ends lost 6 bases and 0 bases respectively, with 16 bases between them. Written as DNA, the CDR3 is TGTGCCAGTAGCAAAAACAGGGAGCGGAGCACAGATACGCAGTATTTT. It specifies CASSKNRERSTDTQYF.

This clone was counted a few times. Other nucleotide sequences from this sample produce the same CDR3. The chain couples TRBV29-1 to TRBJ2-3; D is undetermined. The CDR3 is 11 residues long. V lost 7 bases and J lost 3, with 8 bases in between. Germline V lookup: CDR1 SQVTM, CDR2 ANQGSEA. The CDR3 DNA follows: TGCAGCGCCGTGGGGACAGATACGCAGTATTTT. As protein: CSAVGTDTQYF.

This clone was detected ten times or more. The genes are TRBV14 and TRBJ2-2; TRBD1 or TRBD2 may be the D gene (5 bases each). The CDR3 runs 13 residues. V was trimmed by 1 base and J by 7 bases, leaving 7 bases between them. Per the germline V gene, CDR1 is SGHDN and CDR2 is FVKESK. CDR3 coding DNA: TGTGCCAGCAGCCAAGTGAGGGGCGGGGAGCTGTTTTTT. Protein product: CASSQVRGGELFF.

In DNA form, the CDR3 reads TGTGCCAGCAGTGCCAAATTGACGTACGAGCAGTACTTC. It is translated as CASSAKLTYEQYF. The chain is built from TRBV2 and TRBJ2-7; D not resolved. The CDR3 loop spans 13 amino acids. Trimming cost V 4 bases and J 4 bases, with 11 bases left between them. Germline CDR1 SNHLY, CDR2 FYNNEI.

This clone was counted many times. V and J are TRBV7-2 and TRBJ2-3; D is ambiguous. This CDR3 comprises 14 residues. In germline, CDR1 is SGHTA, CDR2 FQGNSA. With 5 bases removed from V and 4 bases from J, the gap between germline ends came to 13 bases. This chain's CDR3 is CASSPNVSPDTQYF. CDR3 DNA: TGTGCCAGCAGCCCTAATGTGTCACCAGATACGCAGTATTTT.

The chain employs TRBV7-6 and TRBJ2-2, with no clear D. The V gene lost 0 bases and the J gene lost 0 bases, with 11 bases spanning the gap. Germline V CDR1 and CDR2: SGHVS, FNYEAQ. This CDR3 is built from 17 residues. The CDR3 nucleotides read TGTGCCAGCAGCTTAGCTGCTGGCCCGGCGAACACCGGGGAGCTGTTTTTT. This gives the protein CASSLAAGPANTGELFF.

The chain employs TRBV2 and TRBJ1-3; D remains ambiguous. The CDR3 contains 15 residues. Germline V gene sequence: CDR1 SNHLY, CDR2 FYNNEI. V was clipped by 7 bases and J by 1 base, with 14 bases between them. CDR3 sequence: CASKAEQNSGNTIYF. In DNA, the CDR3 is TGTGCCAGCAAAGCCGAACAGAATTCTGGAAACACCATATATTTT.

This clone was detected many times. The gene calls are TRBV27 and TRBJ2-1; TRBD1 agrees at 7 bases. J was trimmed by 6 bases and V by 5 bases; bases with no gene match: 4. CDR3 length equals 13 residues. The V gene's germline CDR1 is MNHEY and CDR2 SMNVEV (reference sequence). The chain's CDR3 is CASSRTGVNEQFF. The CDR3 coding sequence is TGTGCCAGCAGTAGAACAGGGGTCAATGAGCAGTTCTTC.

Concerning this clone: This sample includes further DNA sequences coding for the same CDR3. J is TRBJ1-1 and V is TRBV5-6, with D tentatively TRBD1 (5 bases). The CDR3 sequence is 13 residues long. V shed 4 bases and J shed 5 bases, with 12 bases lying between them. Germline CDR1 and CDR2: SGHDT and YYEEEE. The CDR3 loop reads CASSLGRGTEAFF. CDR3 nucleotides: TGTGCCAGCAGCCTGGGACGTGGGACTGAAGCTTTCTTT.

The chain couples TRBV29-1 to TRBJ2-1; tentative D call: TRBD1 (5 bases). V was trimmed by 4 bases and J by 7 bases, leaving 14 bases between them. CDR1 is SQVTM, CDR2 ANQGSEA, per germline. The CDR3 runs 13 residues. The CDR3 nucleotides are TGCAGCGTTGGGGCAGGGCGCGGAAATGAGCAGTTCTTC. Residues: CSVGAGRGNEQFF.

This chain uses TRBV15 with TRBJ2-3; possibly TRBD2 for D (6 bases). This CDR3 has 15 residues. Germline CDR1 LNHNV, CDR2 YYDKDF (reference sequence). V lost 1 base to trimming and J lost 3 bases, with 11 bases between them. Written as DNA, the CDR3 is TGTGCCACCAGCAGAGTGGGACTTAGGACAGATACGCAGTATTTT. Translating it yields CATSRVGLRTDTQYF.